This T cell receptor (beta chain) derives from a study of CD8 T cells in ankylosing spondylitis. In TCRdb, the 5' RACE reads were re-called with MiXCR into one record per CDR3 protein. The table lists 330,000 or so distinct CDR3 sequences, around 8% of them singletons. The CDR3 is 15 amino acids. Germline lookup yields CDR1 SGHRS and CDR2 YFSETQ. The ends were cut back, 2 bases at V and 6 bases at J, with 14 bases in the middle. This clonotype appeared a few times. Its antigen is not known. Study results and limitations: Blood of patients with ankylosing spondylitis appeared to be characterized by a TCR beta motif of several highly homologous variants.

This clonotype originated in a male donor with ankylosing spondylitis. This chain joins TRBV5-1 and TRBJ2-2; the D is unclear. Sequences were obtained from blood, either unsorted or a sorted T cell fraction (not recorded which). The CDR3 DNA reads as TGCGCCAGCAGCTTACGACCACCGAAGGCCGGGGAGCTGTTTTTT. This encodes CASSLRPPKAGELFF.